Shown below are 29 T cell receptor beta chains from a single sample sequenced in a study of T-cell reconstitution after alpha-beta-depleted transplantation in children. Molecular barcoding with unique molecular identifiers was used for the TCRbeta library. TCRdb ran MiXCR on the PCR reads and lists one entry per CDR3 protein. This table holds some 200,000 distinct CDR3 sequences, about 8.2% found once. Sequences were derived from PBMCs, mostly from graft donor cells, sampled 360 days after TCRalphabeta/CD19-depleted stem cell transplant. These TCRs come from a male patient aged 2 to 9 who had a stem cell transplant for acute myeloid leukemia, so the T cells may come from the graft donor.

V and J are TRBV5-6 and TRBJ2-7; D is uncertain. V lost 0 bases, J lost 4 bases, and 11 bases lay in between. The germline gives CDR1 SGHDT, CDR2 YYEEEE. This CDR3 comprises 14 residues. The CDR3 DNA reads as TGTGCCAGCAGCTTGGGGGGTATAAGATACGAGCAGTACTTC. Its translation is CASSLGGIRYEQYF.

This rearrangement joins TRBV2 to TRBJ2-5; 11 nucleotides line up with TRBD1. The length of the CDR3 is 15 residues. Losses at the gene ends were 3 bases for V and 5 bases for J; bases not matched to a gene: 5. The germline V gene has CDR1 SNHLY and CDR2 FYNNEI. CDR3 in DNA: TGTGCCAGCAGTGAGCGGACAGGGGGCGCGGAGACCCAGTACTTC. Residues: CASSERTGGAETQYF.

The CDR3 nucleotides are TGCAGTGCTAGTAAGTTGGCGAGTTCGACAGATACGCAGTATTTT. It specifies CSASKLASSTDTQYF. This rearrangement joins TRBV20-1 to TRBJ2-3; no firm D call. Germline CDR1 and CDR2: DFQATT and SNEGSKA (reference sequence). V gave up 3 bases and J gave up 3 bases, with 16 bases separating them. The CDR3 is 15 residues long.

V gene TRBV5-1 combines with J gene TRBJ2-7; TRBD1 aligns across 9 bases. The length of the CDR3 is 15 residues. J was trimmed by 6 bases and V by 3 bases; bases with no gene match: 10. CDR1 and CDR2 from the germline V gene are SGHRS and YFSETQ. CDR3 DNA sequence: TGCGCCAGCAGCTGGGCCGGACAGGGGCGCAGCGAGCAGTACTTC. Translation gives CASSWAGQGRSEQYF.

The chain uses TRBV28 and TRBJ2-7; tentatively, D is TRBD1 (6 bases). CDR1 and CDR2 (germline): MDHEN, SYDVKM. Trimming cost V 3 bases and J 3 bases, with 12 bases left between them. The CDR3 loop spans 14 amino acids. This chain's CDR3 is CASSFRDTHYEQYF. DNA of the CDR3: TGTGCCAGCAGTTTCAGGGACACCCACTACGAGCAGTACTTC.

This clonotype has at least ten counts. CDR3 coding DNA: TGTGCCAGCAGTTACACGGGACTTCTCCAAGAGACCCAGTACTTC. This encodes CASSYTGLLQETQYF. The genes are TRBV12-3 or TRBV12-4 and TRBJ2-5; the D gene is possibly TRBD2 (6 bases). Trimming left V 4 bases short and J 1 base short, with 13 bases between. This CDR3 has 15 amino acids.

The chain employs TRBV5-1 and TRBJ2-7; perhaps D is TRBD1 or TRBD2 (5 bases each). V was pared by 4 bases and J by 2 bases, with 16 bases between. Per the germline V gene, CDR1 is SGHRS and CDR2 is YFSETQ. The CDR3 is 15 residues long. Written as DNA, the CDR3 is TGCGCCAGCAGCCCCGGTAGATTGGGGGCCTACGAGCAGTACGTC. It yields the protein CASSPGRLGAYEQYV.

The CDR3 DNA sequence: TGTGCCAGCAGTTACAGGCGGGGGAGGGAAAAACTGTTTTTT. Residues: CASSYRRGREKLFF. The chain recombines TRBV6-5 with TRBJ1-4, with TRBD1 as a possible D gene (5 bases). CDR1 is MNHEY, CDR2 SVGAGI, per germline. This CDR3 region has 14 residues. Trimming took 2 bases from V and 8 from J, leaving 12 bases between them.

This clonotype was counted ten times or more. V gene TRBV5-1 combines with J gene TRBJ2-6; D is perhaps TRBD1 (6 bases). Germline values: CDR1 SGHRS, CDR2 YFSETQ. The CDR3 is made up of 16 amino acids. The ends were cut back, 4 bases at V and 0 bases at J, with 11 bases in the middle. The CDR3 protein is CASSLTGLSGANVLTF. The CDR3 region has the DNA TGCGCCAGCAGCCTGACAGGACTCTCTGGGGCCAACGTCCTGACTTTC.

This clonotype was found many times. The chain recombines TRBV5-1 with TRBJ2-7; tentative D call: TRBD1 (6 bases). Germline lookup yields CDR1 SGHRS and CDR2 YFSETQ. CDR3 length: 13 amino acids. Trimming pared 2 bases from V and 0 bases from J, leaving 6 bases between. Written as DNA, the CDR3 is TGCGCCAGCAGCTTACAGGGCTCCTACGAGCAGTACTTC. This sequence encodes CASSLQGSYEQYF.

The rearrangement joins TRBV7-3 to TRBJ2-5; D might be TRBD1 or TRBD2, each matching 5 bases. Per germline, CDR1 SGHTA and CDR2 FQGTGA. V was trimmed by 4 bases and J by 4 bases, leaving 10 bases between them. The CDR3 covers 13 residues. CDR3 sequence reads: CASSSAGAETQYF. CDR3 DNA: TGTGCCAGCAGCTCGGCCGGGGCAGAGACCCAGTACTTC.

This rearrangement joins TRBV7-2 to TRBJ2-2, with D tentatively TRBD2 (5 bases). This CDR3 is 17 amino acids long. Between the trimmed V and J ends, which lost 8 bases and 4 bases, there was a span of 23 bases. Looked up from germline, CDR1 is SGHTA and CDR2 is FQGNSA. The CDR3 protein is CASLYRSGLAGTGELFF. The DNA of the CDR3 is TGTGCCAGCCTTTATAGGAGTGGGCTAGCAGGCACCGGGGAGCTGTTTTTT.

The chain's CDR3 is CASSDRFEAFF. In DNA form, the CDR3 reads TGTGCCAGCTCAGACAGGTTTGAAGCTTTCTTT. This rearrangement joins TRBV18 to TRBJ1-1; possibly TRBD1 for D (6 bases). CDR3 length equals 11 residues. V dropped 5 bases and J dropped 7 bases, with 8 bases sitting between them. Germline CDR1 and CDR2: KGHSH and LQKENI.

The chain employs TRBV24-1 and TRBJ2-3, with 9 bases aligning to TRBD1. This CDR3 comprises 17 residues. The germline V gene encodes CDR1 KGHDR and CDR2 SFDVKD. Trimming removed 4 bases from V and 6 bases from J; junction bases left unmatched: 13. CDR3 residues: CATSDSKPGQGRDTQYF. The CDR3 coding sequence is TGTGCCACCAGTGACTCCAAACCGGGACAGGGTCGGGATACGCAGTATTTT.

J is TRBJ1-1 and V is TRBV4-1; 7 bases align to TRBD1. The CDR3 runs 13 residues. Unmatched junction bases numbered 9, after V lost 3 bases and J lost 11 bases. Germline loops: CDR1 MGHRA, CDR2 YSYEKL. For the CDR3, the DNA is TGCGCCAGCAGCCAGGTCGAGGGGGCTCGGGCTTTCTTT. This gives the protein CASSQVEGARAFF.

This clonotype occurred a few times. V and J are TRBV6-5 and TRBJ2-3; the D gene is possibly TRBD2 (6 bases). The V end was cut by 2 bases, the J end by 1 base, with 13 bases between. This CDR3 is built from 16 residues. Germline V gene sequence: CDR1 MNHEY, CDR2 SVGAGI. The DNA of the CDR3 is TGTGCCAGCAGTTACGGCGCTAGCGTAGGCACAGATACGCAGTATTTT. Its protein is CASSYGASVGTDTQYF.

V is TRBV11-2 and J is TRBJ2-7; unclear D gene. The CDR3 spans 14 residues. Germline lookup yields CDR1 SGHAT and CDR2 FQNNGV. Trimming stripped 5 bases from V and 5 bases from J, with 16 bases between. CDR3 bases: TGTGCCAGCAGCCAGCTTCCCCTTTCGGACGAGCAGTACTTC. Amino acid sequence: CASSQLPLSDEQYF.

V and J are TRBV29-1 and TRBJ2-1; TRBD1 matches at 10 bases. The germline CDR1 and CDR2 sequences are SQVTM and ANQGSEA. J was trimmed by 6 bases and V by 7 bases; bases with no gene match: 3. The CDR3 has 12 residues. Here the CDR3 reads CSGRTGGNEQFF. CDR3 in DNA: TGCAGCGGACGGACAGGGGGCAATGAGCAGTTCTTC.

This clonotype was detected only a few times. This chain joins TRBV6-2 or TRBV6-3 and TRBJ2-7; D remains unclear. Trimming took 0 bases from V and 0 from J, leaving 21 bases between them. CDR1 and CDR2 (germline): MNHEY, SVGEGT. CDR3 size: 19 residues. The CDR3 DNA reads as TGTGCCAGCAGTTACTCGCTTAGCCTGTTGGGTTTCCTCTCCTACGAGCAGTACTTC. It yields the protein CASSYSLSLLGFLSYEQYF.

This clonotype was observed many times. This sequence joins TRBV20-1 and TRBJ2-7; possible D gene TRBD2, 5 bases. The CDR3 length is 14 residues. Germline V gives CDR1 DFQATT, CDR2 SNEGSKA (reference sequence). Trimming left V 0 bases short and J 0 bases short, with 9 bases between. Here the CDR3 DNA reads TGCAGTGCTAGAGATCTGGGGAGCTCCTACGAGCAGTACTTC. Translating it yields CSARDLGSSYEQYF.

V usage is TRBV5-1 and J usage is TRBJ2-2; tentatively, D is TRBD1 (5 bases). Between the trimmed V and J ends, which lost 4 bases and 1 base, there was a span of 5 bases. The germline V gene has CDR1 SGHRS and CDR2 YFSETQ. The CDR3 consists of 13 residues. The CDR3 DNA is TGCGCCAGCAGCACAGGGAACACCGGGGAGCTGTTTTTT. Translation: CASSTGNTGELFF.

V is TRBV12-3 or TRBV12-4 and J is TRBJ1-4, with 8 nucleotides matching TRBD1. The CDR3 loop spans 16 amino acids. Unmatched junction bases numbered 11, after V lost 3 bases and J lost 8 bases. CDR3 protein: CASSLNKNRGREKLFF. The CDR3 bases are TGTGCCAGCAGTTTGAACAAAAACAGGGGGAGAGAAAAACTGTTTTTT.

V usage is TRBV7-9 and J usage is TRBJ2-4; D possibly corresponds to TRBD2 (6 bases). CDR1 and CDR2 from the germline V gene are SEHNR and FQNEAQ (reference sequence). V lost 2 bases and J lost 8, with 13 bases in between. The CDR3 runs to 14 residues. CDR3 region: CASSLMGGGDIQYF. The CDR3 DNA is TGTGCCAGCAGCTTAATGGGAGGAGGCGACATTCAGTACTTC.

This clonotype was picked up many times. The V call is TRBV28, the J call TRBJ2-1, with 8 bases lining up with TRBD2. Per germline, CDR1 MDHEN and CDR2 SYDVKM. This CDR3 contains 14 residues. J gave up 8 bases and V 3 bases, and 6 bases lay outside the gene matches. The CDR3 DNA reads as TGTGCCAGCAGTTTTGGCGGGAGGAGAGATGAGCAGTTCTTC. This translates into CASSFGGRRDEQFF.

This clonotype was detected a few times. The rearrangement links TRBV12-3 or TRBV12-4 to TRBJ1-4; 8 positions agree with TRBD1. V dropped 10 bases and J dropped 3; count of bases not matched to a gene: 10. This CDR3 contains 15 residues. In nucleotides, the CDR3 is TGTGCCACAAAAACGGGACAGGACCCTAATGAAAAACTGTTTTTT. Protein: CATKTGQDPNEKLFF.

J is TRBJ1-5 and V is TRBV3-1; D is unclear. Germline CDR1 reads LGHDT; CDR2 reads YNNKEL (reference sequence). This CDR3 is 15 amino acids long. V was trimmed by 4 bases and J by 0 bases, leaving 10 bases between them. The CDR3 sequence: CASSPGSYSNQPQHF. DNA for the CDR3: TGTGCCAGCAGCCCCGGATCCTATAGCAATCAGCCCCAGCATTTT.

In its sample, this clonotype was seen a few times. The V gene is TRBV19, the J gene TRBJ2-2, with TRBD2 identical over 7 bases. V dropped 3 bases and J dropped 5; count of bases not matched to a gene: 12. Germline V gives CDR1 LNHDA, CDR2 SQIVND (reference sequence). CDR3 size: 17 residues. Here the CDR3 DNA reads TGTGCCAGTAGTATCTCGTCGTGGGAGGGCTGGACCGGGGAGCTGTTTTTT. It yields the protein CASSISSWEGWTGELFF.

This clonotype was observed at least ten times. This chain joins TRBV15 and TRBJ2-1, with D perhaps TRBD1 or TRBD2 (5 bases each). V gave up 5 bases and J gave up 0 bases, with 11 bases separating them. Germline V gene data show CDR1 as LNHNV and CDR2 as YYDKDF (reference sequence). This CDR3 contains 15 residues. CDR3 DNA sequence: TGTGCCACCAGCCCCCGGGACCGCTCCTACAATGAGCAGTTCTTC. Residues: CATSPRDRSYNEQFF.

This clonotype was counted many times. V is TRBV29-1 and J is TRBJ2-7; TRBD2 might be the D (5 bases). Deletions cut 2 bases from V and 7 bases from J, with 12 bases between. This CDR3 spans 12 amino acids. Per germline, CDR1 SQVTM and CDR2 ANQGSEA. As DNA, the CDR3 is TGCAGCGTTGAAACTAGATTGAAAGAGCAGTACTTC. This encodes CSVETRLKEQYF.